This T cell receptor beta chain was recorded in a study of blood T cell repertoires in COVID-19. Study in general: Samples taken during acute and convalescent COVID-19 were collected in the United States, Italy and Spain.

Some clones are missing from TCRdb's copy, which holds only in-frame ones; the method was immunoSEQ multiplex PCR. The profile shows about 300,000 clones, roughly 87% of them singletons. There are 13 residues in the CDR3. Germline values: CDR1 MNHEY, CDR2 SMNVEV (reference sequence). Unmatched junction bases numbered 0, after V lost 4 bases and J lost 1 base. In the case of this clone: This CDR3 is also generated by other DNA sequences in the sample.

This receptor was taken from a human donor in a cohort sampled during active COVID-19. Sample: peripheral blood. The chain links TRBV27 to TRBJ1-1; 7 bases fit TRBD1. CDR3 loop: CASSWDRNTEAFF. CDR3 in DNA: TGTGCCAGCAGTTGGGACAGGAACACTGAAGCTTTCTTT.